The source of this T cell receptor (beta chain) is a study of a mutant IDH1 vaccine in newly diagnosed glioma. About the study: The patients were given eight vaccinations, one each in weeks 1, 3, 5, 7, 11, 15, 19 and 23. Mean patient age was around 40 years; approximately 60% were male and about 40% female. Former treatment meant radiotherapy, temozolomide, or both; the majority had gotten both.

Assay used: immunoSEQ multiplex PCR; TCRdb lists only in-frame clones, some missing. The top ten hold 6% to 6.5% of the sample, which has about 54,000 clones, 80% seen once. Trimming cost V 1 base and J 3 bases, with 13 bases left between them. The length of the CDR3 is 15 residues. Germline V CDR1 and CDR2: SEHNR, FQNEAQ (reference sequence). Documented time point: week 23, last vaccination. Every vaccine dose comprised 300 ug of mutant IDH1 20-mer peptide plus topical imiquimod. Donors had new WHO grade 3 or 4 IDH1-mutant, ATRX-lost astrocytomas. Details on this clone: Its cognate antigen is unknown.

The rearrangement joins TRBV7-9 to TRBJ2-7; D is possibly TRBD1 (6 bases). The TCR was taken from a man aged 40-55 years with glioma. The input for sequencing was PBMCs, taken from a glioma patient whose treatment included an IDH1 peptide vaccine. This CDR3 reads CASSLGGQGNYEQYF. The CDR3 DNA follows: TGTGCCAGCAGCTTAGGAGGTCAGGGGAACTACGAGCAGTACTTC.